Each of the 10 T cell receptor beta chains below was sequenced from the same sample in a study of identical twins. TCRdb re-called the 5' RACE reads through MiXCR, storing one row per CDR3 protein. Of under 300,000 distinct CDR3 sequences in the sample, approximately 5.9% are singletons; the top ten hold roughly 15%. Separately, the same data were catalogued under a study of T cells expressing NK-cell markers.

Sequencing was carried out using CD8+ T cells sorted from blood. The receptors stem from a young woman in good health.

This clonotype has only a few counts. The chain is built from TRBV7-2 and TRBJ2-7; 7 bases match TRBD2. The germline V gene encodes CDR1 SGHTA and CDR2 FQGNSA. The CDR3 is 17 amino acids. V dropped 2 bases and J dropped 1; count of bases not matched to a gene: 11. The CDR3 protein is CASSLPRSGGLSYEQYF. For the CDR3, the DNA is TGTGCCAGCAGCTTACCTAGGTCGGGAGGACTTTCCTACGAGCAGTACTTC.

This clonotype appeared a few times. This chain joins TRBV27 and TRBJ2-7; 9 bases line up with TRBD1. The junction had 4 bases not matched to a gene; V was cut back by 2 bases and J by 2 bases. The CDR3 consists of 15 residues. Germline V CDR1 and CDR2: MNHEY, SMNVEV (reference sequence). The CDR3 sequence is CASSLTQGAAYEQYF. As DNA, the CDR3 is TGTGCCAGCAGTTTAACACAGGGGGCAGCCTACGAGCAGTACTTC.

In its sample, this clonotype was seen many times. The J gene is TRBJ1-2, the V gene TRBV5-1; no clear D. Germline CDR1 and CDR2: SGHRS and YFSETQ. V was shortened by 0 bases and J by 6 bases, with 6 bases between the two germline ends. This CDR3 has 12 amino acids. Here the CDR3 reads CASSLDRDGYTF. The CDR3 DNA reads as TGCGCCAGCAGCTTGGACAGAGATGGCTACACCTTC.

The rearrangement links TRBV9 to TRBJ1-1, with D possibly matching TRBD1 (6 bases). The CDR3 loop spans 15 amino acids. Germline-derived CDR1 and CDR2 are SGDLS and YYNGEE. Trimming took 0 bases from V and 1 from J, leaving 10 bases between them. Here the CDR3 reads CASSVAQGWNTEAFF. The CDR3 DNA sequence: TGTGCCAGCAGCGTAGCACAGGGTTGGAACACTGAAGCTTTCTTT.

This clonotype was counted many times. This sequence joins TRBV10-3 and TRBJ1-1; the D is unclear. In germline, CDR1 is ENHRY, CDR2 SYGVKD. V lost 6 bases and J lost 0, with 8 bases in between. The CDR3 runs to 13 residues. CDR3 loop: CAIRLDLNTEAFF. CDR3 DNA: TGTGCCATCAGACTGGATCTGAACACTGAAGCTTTCTTT.

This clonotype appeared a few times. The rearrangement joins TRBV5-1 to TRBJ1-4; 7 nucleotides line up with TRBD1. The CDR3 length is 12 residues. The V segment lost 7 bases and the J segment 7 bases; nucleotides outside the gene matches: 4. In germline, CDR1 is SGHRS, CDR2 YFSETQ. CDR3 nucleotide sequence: TGCGCCAGCGGGGGACAGAGTGAAAAACTGTTTTTT. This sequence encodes CASGGQSEKLFF. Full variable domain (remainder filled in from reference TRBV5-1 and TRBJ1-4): KAGVTQTPRYLIKTRGQQVTLSCSPISGHRSVSWYQQTPGQGLQFLFEYFSETQRNKGNFPGRFSGRQFSNSRSEMNVSTLELGDSALYLCASGGQSEKLFFGSGTQLSVL.

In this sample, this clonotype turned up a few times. The CDR3 DNA reads TGTGCCAGTAGCCCTACTCCGGGACCGATCTCTGGGGCCAACGTCCTGACTTTC. Its translation: CASSPTPGPISGANVLTF. V and J are TRBV19 and TRBJ2-6, with D perhaps being TRBD1 or TRBD2 (5 bases each). The CDR3 is made up of 18 amino acids. V was shortened by 6 bases and J by 0 bases, with 18 bases between the two germline ends. Germline CDR1 LNHDA, CDR2 SQIVND (reference sequence).

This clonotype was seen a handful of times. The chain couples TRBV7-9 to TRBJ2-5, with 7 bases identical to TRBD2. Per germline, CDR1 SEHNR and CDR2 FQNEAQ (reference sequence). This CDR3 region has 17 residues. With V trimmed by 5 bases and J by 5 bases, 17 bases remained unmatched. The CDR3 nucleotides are TGTGCCAGCAGCCCCCGGTTAAGCGGGGCAGAAGGGGAGACCCAGTACTTC. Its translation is CASSPRLSGAEGETQYF.

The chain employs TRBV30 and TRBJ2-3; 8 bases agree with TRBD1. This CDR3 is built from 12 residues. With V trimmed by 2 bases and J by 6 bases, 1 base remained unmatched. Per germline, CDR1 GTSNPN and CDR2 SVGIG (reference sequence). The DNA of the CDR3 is TGTGCCTGGAGTTACAGGGGGGATACGCAGTATTTT. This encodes CAWSYRGDTQYF.

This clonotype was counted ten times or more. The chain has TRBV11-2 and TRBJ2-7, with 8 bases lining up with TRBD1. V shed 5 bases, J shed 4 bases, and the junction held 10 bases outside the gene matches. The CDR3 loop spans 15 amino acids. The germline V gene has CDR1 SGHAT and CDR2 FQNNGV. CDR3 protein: CASSPDRVAGYEQYF. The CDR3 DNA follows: TGTGCCAGCAGCCCGGACAGGGTAGCCGGGTACGAGCAGTACTTC.